These 30 T cell receptor beta chains were all obtained from the same sample, sequenced in a study of regulatory T cells in long-lasting Graves disease. Time point of the sample: newly diagnosed GD, antithyroid drugs for less than 3 months. TCR sequences were obtained from RNA taken from PBMCs. The authors built TCR beta libraries using iRepertoire HTBI primers and Arm-PCR of CDR3 regions. TCRdb recomputed calls from the multiplex PCR reads with MiXCR, one row per CDR3 protein. The data hold 400,000 to 450,000 distinct CDR3 sequences, with over 15% observed a single time. The sample was also linked to a second study, of T cells in Graves' hyperthyroidism and ophthalmopathy.

The sequencing here drew on peripheral blood mononuclear cells (PBMCs), taken at new diagnosis, from a patient treated with antithyroid drugs. The origin of the receptors is a woman aged 25 to 45 with Graves disease.

This clonotype showed up many times. The chain employs TRBV9 and TRBJ1-1, with 10 bases matching TRBD1. Unmatched junction bases numbered 13, after V lost 3 bases and J lost 5 bases. Germline V gives CDR1 SGDLS, CDR2 YYNGEE. This CDR3 spans 17 amino acids. CDR3 residues: CASSARTGGAEGTEAFF. For the CDR3, the DNA is TGTGCCAGCAGCGCAAGGACAGGGGGAGCCGAGGGAACTGAAGCTTTCTTT. Looking up the rest from reference TRBV9 and TRBJ1-1 gives the full variable domain: DSGVTQTPKHLITATGQRVTLRCSPRSGDLSVYWYQQSLDQGLQFLIQYYNGEERAKGNILERFSAQQFPDLHSELNLSSLELGDSALYFCASSARTGGAEGTEAFFGQGTRLTVV.

With respect to this clonotype: One end of the junction fails to match germline, which may point to a read error. This sequence joins TRBV7-3 and TRBJ1-5; 7 bases map to TRBD1. The CDR3 has 14 amino acids. From germline, CDR1 is SGHTA and CDR2 FQGTGA. The CDR3, as DNA: TGTGCCAGCAGCGCGGACAGGAGCAATCAGCCCCTGCATTTT. It specifies CASSADRSNQPLHF.

In regard to this clonotype: Without the conserved terminal phenylalanine or tryptophan, this CDR3 likely stems from a read error. The V and J genes are TRBV28 and TRBJ1-1, with a possible D match to TRBD1 (6 bases). CDR3 size: 12 residues. The germline V gene encodes CDR1 MDHEN and CDR2 SYDVKM. Trimming cost V 8 bases and J 5 bases, with 12 bases left between them. CDR3: CASGGGNTEAFL. The CDR3 DNA follows: TGTGCCAGCGGGGGCGGGAATACTGAAGCTTTCCTT.

This clonotype was seen many times. V is TRBV11-2 and J is TRBJ2-3; 8 bases agree with TRBD2. The CDR3 runs 13 residues. V shed 8 bases, J shed 4 bases, and the junction held 5 bases outside the gene matches. Germline loops: CDR1 SGHAT, CDR2 FQNNGV. In DNA form, the CDR3 reads TGTGCCAGCGAAAGACTAGCGTCAGATACGCAGTATTTT. It encodes CASERLASDTQYF.

This clonotype was recorded at least ten times. V usage is TRBV24-1 and J usage is TRBJ2-1, with 12 bases aligning to TRBD2. J gave up 1 base and V 5 bases, and 2 bases lay outside the gene matches. CDR3 length equals 16 residues. Germline V gene data show CDR1 as KGHDR and CDR2 as SFDVKD. The CDR3 is CATSGTSGNSYNEQFF. DNA of the CDR3: TGTGCCACCAGTGGGACTAGCGGGAATTCCTACAATGAGCAGTTCTTC.

About this clonotype itself: A far larger clone differs by one base, so this is likely a read error. V gene TRBV28 combines with J gene TRBJ2-1; no clear D. Per the germline V gene, CDR1 is MDHEN and CDR2 is SYDVKM. The CDR3 contains 14 residues. The V end lost 3 bases, the J end lost 13 bases, and 19 bases lay between the germline ends. The CDR3 coding sequence is TGTGCCAGCAGTTTTGAGGCGTACCAAGAGACCCAGTTCTTC. Translation: CASSFEAYQETQFF.

This clonotype was recorded many times. The V and J genes are TRBV7-6 and TRBJ2-7; possible D gene TRBD1, 5 bases. The germline CDR1 and CDR2 sequences are SGHVS and FNYEAQ. V shed 2 bases and J shed 5 bases, with 13 bases lying between them. This CDR3 contains 14 residues. CDR3 sequence reads: CASSLMAGLDEQYF. The CDR3 nucleotides read TGTGCCAGCAGCTTAATGGCAGGGTTGGACGAGCAGTACTTC.

The chain employs TRBV6-5 and TRBJ1-4; the D is unclear. V shed 0 bases and J shed 1 base, with 6 bases lying between them. Germline lookup yields CDR1 MNHEY and CDR2 SVGAGI. This CDR3 spans 15 amino acids. CDR3 residues: CASSYSEGTNEKLFF. The CDR3 DNA follows: TGTGCCAGCAGTTACTCGGAGGGAACTAATGAAAAACTGTTTTTT.

For this clonotype: It differs at one base from a far larger clone, so likely a read error. V gene TRBV6-1 combines with J gene TRBJ2-3; D possibly uses TRBD1 or TRBD2 (5 bases each). The CDR3 is made up of 16 amino acids. Looked up from germline, CDR1 is MNHNS and CDR2 is SASEGT. V lost 7 bases and J 5 bases, leaving 22 bases between the germline ends. The CDR3 DNA follows: TGTGCCAGCAATTCCCGGGACCCCGGCGGCGGAGATACGCAGTATTTT. This translates into CASNSRDPGGGDTQYF.

On this clonotype: This likely stems from a read error, as it lies one base from a far larger clone. The chain combines TRBV7-9 with TRBJ2-2; a possible D gene is TRBD2 (6 bases). The CDR3 covers 17 residues. The V gene's germline CDR1 is SEHNR and CDR2 FQNEAQ (reference sequence). Trimming removed 1 base at V and 0 bases at J, with 12 bases between. CDR3 residues: CASSLGGLATNTGELFF. CDR3 sequence (DNA): TGTGCCAGCAGCTTAGGCGGGCTAGCGACGAACACCGGGGAGCTGTTTTTT.

This clonotype was observed many times. This chain links TRBV2 with TRBJ2-4; D remains ambiguous. CDR3 length: 14 amino acids. Looked up from germline, CDR1 is SNHLY and CDR2 is FYNNEI. V was pared by 3 bases and J by 7 bases, with 13 bases between. The DNA for the CDR3 is TGTGCCAGCAGTGACTTCCCTACGCGGAACATTCAGTACTTC. Its translation is CASSDFPTRNIQYF.

This clonotype was counted many times. V usage is TRBV28 and J usage is TRBJ2-2; no clear D gene. This CDR3 is built from 14 residues. CDR1 and CDR2 from the germline V gene are MDHEN and SYDVKM. V was pared by 1 base and J by 5 bases, with 8 bases between. DNA for the CDR3: TGTGCCAGCAGTTTATTGTCCGGGACCGGGGAGCTGTTTTTT. It translates to CASSLLSGTGELFF.

This clonotype was detected many times. J is TRBJ2-7 and V is TRBV28; 7 bases map to TRBD2. Trimming removed 4 bases from V and 0 bases from J; junction bases left unmatched: 6. Per the germline V gene, CDR1 is MDHEN and CDR2 is SYDVKM. There are 15 residues in the CDR3. CDR3 loop: CASSSPSGRSYEQYF. The CDR3 region has the DNA TGTGCCAGCAGTTCTCCTAGCGGACGCTCCTACGAGCAGTACTTC.

This clonotype was observed many times. The chain recombines TRBV27 with TRBJ2-1; 7 bases are a match to TRBD2. The CDR3 loop spans 15 amino acids. CDR1 MNHEY and CDR2 SMNVEV come from the germline V gene (reference sequence). Trimming cost V 7 bases and J 0 bases; bases outside gene matches: 6. The CDR3 is CASKWGGRSYNEQFF. CDR3 DNA: TGTGCCAGCAAGTGGGGAGGGCGCTCCTACAATGAGCAGTTCTTC.

This clonotype showed up just a few times. The V call is TRBV19, the J call TRBJ2-5, with 9 bases matching TRBD1. V was pared by 6 bases and J by 1 base, with 12 bases of the junction left unmatched. This CDR3 is 17 amino acids long. CDR1 and CDR2 from the germline V gene are LNHDA and SQIVND (reference sequence). This chain's CDR3 is CASSMIGQGKAQETQYF. The CDR3, as DNA: TGTGCCAGTAGCATGATAGGACAGGGGAAAGCCCAAGAGACCCAGTACTTC.

On this clonotype itself: This may be a read error, as it is one base from a much larger clone. The gene calls are TRBV7-9 and TRBJ2-1; the match to TRBD2 covers 12 bases. Per the germline V gene, CDR1 is SEHNR and CDR2 is FQNEAQ (reference sequence). The CDR3 is made up of 18 amino acids. The CDR3 here is CASSYHPTSGSSYSEQFF. The CDR3 nucleotides read TGTGCCAGCAGCTACCACCCGACTAGCGGGAGTTCCTACAGTGAGCAGTTCTTC.

The chain has TRBV7-6 and TRBJ2-2, with D possibly called TRBD1 or TRBD2 (5 bases each). CDR3 length equals 16 residues. V dropped 1 base and J dropped 5 bases, with 14 bases sitting between them. Germline V gene sequence: CDR1 SGHVS, CDR2 FNYEAQ. As DNA, the CDR3 is TGTGCCAGCAGCTTAGGAGGGGACGGCTTAACCGGGGAGCTGTTTTTT. Its protein product is CASSLGGDGLTGELFF.

Worth noting for this clonotype: This may come from a read error, since a much larger clone is one base off. The chain links TRBV7-2 to TRBJ1-2; D is possibly TRBD1 (5 bases). Germline CDR1 SGHTA, CDR2 FQGNSA. V lost 4 bases and J lost 4, with 13 bases in between. This CDR3 region has 14 residues. The CDR3 coding sequence is TGTGCCAGCAGCTATGGGGGGGAGACCTATGGCTACACCTTC. Its protein is CASSYGGETYGYTF.

The table lists this clonotype with many counts. The chain has TRBV30 and TRBJ1-2; 8 bases agree with TRBD1. Germline values: CDR1 GTSNPN, CDR2 SVGIG (reference sequence). The V and J ends lost 1 base and 4 bases, in that order; junction bases with no gene match: 14. This CDR3 is built from 17 residues. The CDR3 DNA reads TGTGCCTGGAGTGCCCGGGACGGGGCAGGGGGCGTCTATGGCTACACCTTC. Its protein is CAWSARDGAGGVYGYTF.

This clonotype was counted ten times or more. The rearrangement uses TRBV5-6 and TRBJ2-2; D is undetermined. V lost 5 bases to trimming and J lost 2 bases, with 7 bases between them. Germline V gene lookup returns CDR1 SGHDT and CDR2 YYEEEE. This CDR3 comprises 13 residues. CDR3 sequence: CASRGINTGELFF. As DNA, the CDR3 is TGTGCCAGCAGGGGGATAAACACCGGGGAGCTGTTTTTT. Full variable domain (remainder filled in from reference TRBV5-6 and TRBJ2-2): DAGVTQSPTHLIKTRGQQVTLRCSPKSGHDTVSWYQQALGQGPQFIFQYYEEEERQRGNFPDRFSGHQFPNYSSELNVNALLLGDSALYLCASRGINTGELFFGEGSRLTVL.

This clonotype occurred many times. The J gene is TRBJ1-1, the V gene TRBV28, with D hard to call. Per the germline V gene, CDR1 is MDHEN and CDR2 is SYDVKM. The CDR3 is made up of 11 amino acids. V lost 2 bases and J 8 bases, leaving 6 bases between the germline ends. This CDR3 reads CASSLTLEAFF. In nucleotides, the CDR3 is TGTGCCAGCAGTTTAACCCTCGAAGCTTTCTTT.

This clonotype has at least ten counts. The genes are TRBV20-1 and TRBJ1-1; D might be TRBD1 (6 bases). Germline values: CDR1 DFQATT, CDR2 SNEGSKA (reference sequence). The CDR3 runs 14 residues. Trimming took off 5 bases at V and 3 bases at J, with 16 bases between the two ends. Here the CDR3 reads CSALGGLWDTEAFF. Written as DNA, the CDR3 is TGCAGTGCTCTGGGGGGGCTGTGGGACACTGAAGCTTTCTTT.

In its sample, this clonotype was seen many times. V gene TRBV2 combines with J gene TRBJ2-1; 7 nucleotides align to TRBD1. With 2 bases clipped from V and 3 bases from J, the junction kept 7 bases outside the gene matches. The CDR3 covers 16 residues. Germline CDR1 reads SNHLY; CDR2 reads FYNNEI. This CDR3 is CASSETTGTVYNEQFF. CDR3 nucleotides: TGTGCCAGCAGTGAAACGACAGGGACCGTCTACAATGAGCAGTTCTTC. Together with reference TRBV2 and TRBJ2-1, the CDR3 gives the full variable domain: EPEVTQTPSHQVTQMGQEVILRCVPISNHLYFYWYRQILGQKVEFLVSFYNNEISEKSEIFDDQFSVERPDGSNFTLKIRSTKLEDSAMYFCASSETTGTVYNEQFFGPGTRLTVL.

This clonotype was observed a few times. A much larger clone lies a single base off, so this may be a read error. This chain uses TRBV6-5 with TRBJ2-7; D is possibly TRBD1 (6 bases). This CDR3 comprises 15 residues. Germline-derived CDR1 and CDR2 are MNHEY and SVGAGI. As DNA, the CDR3 is TGTGCCAGCAGTTACTCCAGGGGAAGCTCCTACGAGCAGTGCTTC. Amino acids: CASSYSRGSSYEQCF.

This clonotype was counted ten times or more. V and J are TRBV18 and TRBJ1-5; no definite D call. Deletions cut 5 bases from V and 7 bases from J, with 15 bases between. The CDR3 runs 14 residues. CDR1 is KGHSH and CDR2 is LQKENI in the germline V gene. CDR3 coding DNA: TGTGCCAGCTCATTTTCCCACTCGGAGCAGCCCCAGCATTTT. Translated: CASSFSHSEQPQHF. Using reference TRBV18 and TRBJ1-5 for the parts outside the CDR3, the full variable domain is NAGVMQNPRHLVRRRGQEARLRCSPMKGHSHVYWYRQLPEEGLKFMVYLQKENIIDESGMPKERFSAEFPKEGPSILRIQQVVRGDSAAYFCASSFSHSEQPQHFGDGTRLSIL.

This clonotype was seen more than once but under ten times. The CDR3 protein is CASTPGPGRNNQPQHF. The CDR3 bases are TGTGCCAGCACCCCAGGACCCGGGCGAAACAATCAGCCCCAGCATTTT. V is TRBV6-1 and J is TRBJ1-5; D gene uncertain. Germline V gene data show CDR1 as MNHNS and CDR2 as SASEGT. Trimming removed 7 bases from V and 3 bases from J, with 19 bases in between. This CDR3 has 16 amino acids.

A few counts support this clonotype. This rearrangement joins TRBV5-6 to TRBJ2-1, with D maybe TRBD2 (6 bases). Germline V gives CDR1 SGHDT, CDR2 YYEEEE. Trimming stripped 5 bases from V and 4 bases from J, with 22 bases between. This CDR3 region has 17 residues. The CDR3 DNA is TGTGCCAGCAGTTCCCCACTAGGCGGGAAGGGGTACAATGAGCAGTTCTTC. This translates into CASSSPLGGKGYNEQFF. The whole variable domain, filled in from reference TRBV5-6 and TRBJ2-1, reads DAGVTQSPTHLIKTRGQQVTLRCSPKSGHDTVSWYQQALGQGPQFIFQYYEEEERQRGNFPDRFSGHQFPNYSSELNVNALLLGDSALYLCASSSPLGGKGYNEQFFGPGTRLTVL.

This clonotype was seen ten or more times. This sequence joins TRBV11-2 and TRBJ2-1, with 8 bases that match TRBD2. V shed 5 bases, J shed 1 base, and the junction held 4 bases outside the gene matches. The CDR3 length is 15 residues. Germline CDR1 and CDR2: SGHAT and FQNNGV. For the CDR3, the DNA is TGTGCCAGCAGCCCCAGCGGGAGTTCCTACAATGAGCAGTTCTTC. It translates to CASSPSGSSYNEQFF.

The CDR3 nucleotides read TGTGCCATTGGGCTCGAAAAAAGCACAGATACGCAGTATTTT. Encoded protein: CAIGLEKSTDTQYF. J is TRBJ2-3 and V is TRBV10-3, with D uncertain. Trimming stripped 9 bases from V and 0 bases from J, with 13 bases between. The CDR3 contains 14 residues. Germline CDR1 is ENHRY and CDR2 is SYGVKD.

This clonotype was detected many times. V and J are TRBV7-8 and TRBJ1-5; D ambiguous. The CDR3 sequence is 15 residues long. Per the germline V gene, CDR1 is SGHVS and CDR2 is FQNEAQ. Trimming took 7 bases from V and 5 from J, leaving 18 bases between them. CDR3: CASTPPGGLHQPQHF. The CDR3 coding sequence is TGTGCCAGCACCCCGCCGGGAGGTCTGCATCAGCCCCAGCATTTT.